The 9 T cell receptor beta chains listed next were all sequenced from one sample in a study of OX40 agonist ivuxolimab in advanced cancers. Only in-frame clones appear in the TCRdb table, and some are missing; sequencing was by immunoSEQ multiplex PCR. The table has approximately 50,000 clones, approximately 86% seen once. The source material was CD4+ or CD8+ T cells sorted from blood, sampled in a trial of the OX40 agonist ivuxolimab. Source of these receptors: an adult with an advanced solid tumor such as melanoma, head and neck, liver or kidney cancer.

This chain uses TRBV6-6 with TRBJ2-2, with 8 bases lining up with TRBD2. The CDR3 has 16 residues. Losses at the gene ends were 2 bases for V and 1 base for J; bases not matched to a gene: 3. CDR1 and CDR2 from the germline V gene are MNHNY and SVGAGI (reference sequence). The CDR3: CASSYRAGGNTGELFF. CDR3 DNA: TGTGCCAGCAGTTACAGGGCGGGAGGGAACACCGGGGAGCTGTTTTTT.

This chain joins TRBV19 and TRBJ1-4, with 8 bases that match TRBD1. This CDR3 has 15 amino acids. The trim removed 1 base at V and 5 bases at J, leaving 3 bases unmatched. CDR1 is LNHDA and CDR2 is SQIVND in the germline V gene (reference sequence). The CDR3 sequence is CASSIGDRGNEKLFF. Written as DNA, the CDR3 is TGTGCCAGTAGTATAGGAGACAGGGGAAATGAAAAACTGTTTTTT.

The genes are TRBV28 and TRBJ1-5, with D possibly being TRBD1 (5 bases). CDR1 and CDR2 from the germline V gene are MDHEN and SYDVKM. V lost 1 base and J 9 bases, leaving 13 bases between the germline ends. This CDR3 contains 14 residues. CDR3 sequence: CASSLYGAARPQHF. The CDR3 bases are TGTGCCAGCAGTTTATATGGGGCCGCAAGGCCCCAGCATTTT.

The chain recombines TRBV27 with TRBJ1-2; possible D gene TRBD1, 6 bases. The germline V gene has CDR1 MNHEY and CDR2 SMNVEV (reference sequence). V was trimmed by 4 bases and J by 8 bases, leaving 11 bases between them. This CDR3 region has 12 residues. Here the CDR3 DNA reads TGTGCCAGCAGTTCGACAGGCGACGGCTACACCTTC. Its translation is CASSSTGDGYTF.

The rearrangement uses TRBV30 and TRBJ1-6; 10 bases match TRBD1. Germline V gene lookup returns CDR1 GTSNPN and CDR2 SVGIG (reference sequence). The V gene end was trimmed by 4 bases and the J gene end by 7 bases; junction bases not matched to a gene: 4. The CDR3 is 14 amino acids. The CDR3 loop reads CAWKGQGTNSPLHF. The CDR3 coding sequence is TGTGCCTGGAAGGGACAGGGGACCAATTCACCCCTCCACTTT.

DNA for the CDR3: TGTGCCAGCTCACCAGGGGGCCTCAGCTCCTACGAGCAGTACTTC. Protein: CASSPGGLSSYEQYF. The chain employs TRBV18 and TRBJ2-7, with TRBD1 as a possible D gene (6 bases). V was shortened by 2 bases and J by 0 bases, with 11 bases between the two germline ends. The germline CDR1 and CDR2 sequences are KGHSH and LQKENI. The CDR3 spans 15 residues.

This clone was counted once. V gene TRBV30 combines with J gene TRBJ2-7, with TRBD2 matching 11 bases. V shed 8 bases, J shed 4 bases, and the junction held 7 bases outside the gene matches. Germline CDR1 is GTSNPN and CDR2 is SVGIG (reference sequence). CDR3 length: 13 amino acids. CDR3 DNA: TGTGCCGGGAAGACTAGCGGGGTTTACGAGCAGTACTTC. Its translation is CAGKTSGVYEQYF. Supplemented by reference TRBV30 and TRBJ2-7, the full variable domain reads SQTIHQWPATLVQPVGSPLSLECTVEGTSNPNLYWYRQAAGRGLQLLFYSVGIGQISSEVPQNLSASRPQDRQFILSSKKLLLSDSGFYLCAGKTSGVYEQYFGPGTRLTVT.

V is TRBV7-9 and J is TRBJ1-1; weak D call: TRBD1 (5 bases). CDR3 size: 14 residues. V lost 7 bases, J lost 5 bases, and 17 bases lay in between. Germline CDR1 reads SEHNR; CDR2 reads FQNEAQ (reference sequence). The CDR3, as DNA: TGTGCCAGCACCCAGAGAGGGGTTGGGACTGAAGCTTTCTTT. The encoded protein is CASTQRGVGTEAFF. The full variable domain, with the rest looked up from reference TRBV7-9 and TRBJ1-1, is DTGVSQNPRHKITKRGQNVTFRCDPISEHNRLYWYRQTLGQGPEFLTYFQNEAQLEKSRLLSDRFSAERPKGSFSTLEIQRTEQGDSAMYLCASTQRGVGTEAFFGQGTRLTVV.

The CDR3 here is CAWNRDKNTGELFF. CDR3 sequence (DNA): TGTGCCTGGAACAGGGACAAGAACACCGGGGAGCTGTTTTTT. J is TRBJ2-2 and V is TRBV30; TRBD1 is a possible D gene (6 bases). V shed 4 bases and J shed 1 base, with 10 bases lying between them. Per the germline V gene, CDR1 is GTSNPN and CDR2 is SVGIG (reference sequence). This CDR3 region has 14 residues.